Described below is a single T cell receptor beta chain sequence and its context. This sample was taken from a study of blood T cell repertoires in COVID-19. Libraries were prepared by immunoSEQ multiplex PCR; TCRdb keeps only in-frame clonotypes and omits some of them. The sample contains approximately 260,000 clones, around 80% of which appear only once. CDR1 is MNHNY and CDR2 is SVGAGI in the germline V gene (reference sequence). The V and J ends lost 4 bases and 0 bases respectively, with 12 bases between them. The CDR3 contains 15 residues. This TCR came from a man between 25 and 39 years old with acute COVID-19. This sequence joins TRBV6-6 and TRBJ1-1; D gene uncertain. Sequenced input: PBMCs or T cells enriched from blood (not recorded which). CDR3 sequence: CASSSHGLVNTEAFF. The CDR3 nucleotides read TGTGCCAGCAGTTCCCATGGGCTTGTGAACACTGAAGCTTTCTTT.